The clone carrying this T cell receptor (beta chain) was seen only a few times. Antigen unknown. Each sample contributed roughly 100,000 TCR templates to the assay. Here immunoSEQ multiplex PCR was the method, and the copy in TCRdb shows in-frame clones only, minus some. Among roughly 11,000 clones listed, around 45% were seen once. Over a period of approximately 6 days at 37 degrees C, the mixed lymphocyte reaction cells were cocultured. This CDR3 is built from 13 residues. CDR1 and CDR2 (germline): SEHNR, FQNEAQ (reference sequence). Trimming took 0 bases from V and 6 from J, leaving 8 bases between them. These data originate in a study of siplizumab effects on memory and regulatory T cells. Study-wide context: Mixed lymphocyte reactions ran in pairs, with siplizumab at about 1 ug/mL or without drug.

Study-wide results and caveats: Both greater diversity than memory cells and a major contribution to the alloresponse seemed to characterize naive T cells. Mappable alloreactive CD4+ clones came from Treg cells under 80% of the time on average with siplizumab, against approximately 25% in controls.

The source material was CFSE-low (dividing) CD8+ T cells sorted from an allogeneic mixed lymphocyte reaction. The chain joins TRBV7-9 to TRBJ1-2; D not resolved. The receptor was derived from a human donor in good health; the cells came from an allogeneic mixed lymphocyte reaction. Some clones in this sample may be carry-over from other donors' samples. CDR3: CASSLAARDGYTF. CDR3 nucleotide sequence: TGTGCCAGCAGCTTAGCGGCAAGGGATGGCTACACCTTC.